This entry is about one T cell receptor (beta chain). In the study's own analysis: Cell counts per sample came from amplifying reference gene primers. Data came from immunoSEQ multiplex PCR; TCRdb stores just in-frame clones and leaves some out. D and trimming come from the DNA, and the V and J calls and clone size come from that table. This table holds over 150,000 clones, around nine tenths found once. These data come from a study of blood T cell repertoires in COVID-19. Study-level background: The United States, Italy and Spain provided the acute and convalescent COVID-19 samples.

Deletions cut 1 base from V and 0 bases from J, with 10 bases between. Germline values: CDR1 SGHVS, CDR2 FQNEAQ. This CDR3 is 16 amino acids long. Sequencing was performed on peripheral blood. This clonotype originated in a young woman who had recovered from COVID-19. The gene calls are TRBV7-8 and TRBJ1-3; D gene ambiguous. DNA of the CDR3: TGTGCCAGCAGCTTAGGATGGCATCTCTCTGGAAACACCATATATTTT. It yields the protein CASSLGWHLSGNTIYF.